This TCR beta chain originates from a study of blood T cell repertoires in COVID-19. On the study more broadly: Both acute and convalescent COVID-19 samples were obtained from the United States, Italy and Spain. The cDNA or gDNA used as material had been derived from T cells, B-cell-depleted T cells, or PBMCs.

Source study methods: How many nucleated cells were present was estimated from reference gene primer amplification. Libraries were prepared by immunoSEQ multiplex PCR; TCRdb keeps only in-frame clonotypes and omits some of them. From that table come the V and J calls and clone size; the DNA was used to work out D and trimming. The table shows hundreds of thousands of clones, with roughly four fifths occurring only once. Between the trimmed V and J ends, which lost 6 bases and 2 bases, there was a span of 20 bases. In germline, CDR1 is MDHEN, CDR2 SYDVKM. This CDR3 has 17 amino acids. This chain joins TRBV28 and TRBJ1-5; D is perhaps TRBD1 (6 bases). This TCR was recovered from a woman aged 80 or older with acute or convalescent COVID-19. The material sequenced was peripheral blood. In DNA form, the CDR3 reads TGTGCCAGCAGCTTCGGAGCGACAGGCCGGGGCAATCAGCCCCAGCATTTT. Protein product: CASSFGATGRGNQPQHF.